The entry that follows covers one T cell receptor (beta chain) sequence. The data belong to a study of blood T cell repertoires in COVID-19. About the research overall: The study drew acute and convalescent COVID-19 samples from the United States, Italy and Spain. The cDNA or gDNA used as material had been derived from T cells, B-cell-depleted T cells, or PBMCs.

The V segment lost 3 bases and the J segment 3 bases; nucleotides outside the gene matches: 13. The CDR3 contains 17 residues. CDR1 SGDLS and CDR2 YYNGEE come from the germline V gene. Per the original methods: Estimation of nucleated cell counts was performed using reference gene primer amplification. The data were produced by immunoSEQ multiplex PCR, yet TCRdb's version contains in-frame clones alone and is incomplete. That table furnishes V, J and clone size, whereas the DNA furnished D and trimming. Of 280,000 or so clones in the sample, approximately 88% are singletons; the top ten hold under 8%.

The sequence was collected from a young woman who had recovered from COVID-19. The sequenced sample consisted of peripheral blood. This rearrangement joins TRBV9 to TRBJ2-3; 7 bases are shared with TRBD1. CDR3: CASSAGTVLGGTDTQYF. For the CDR3, the DNA is TGTGCCAGCAGCGCCGGGACAGTCCTAGGCGGTACAGATACGCAGTATTTT.